This T cell receptor beta chain was recovered during a study of T cell changes during pregnancy in multiple sclerosis. TCRdb keeps only in-frame clones here, not all; method: immunoSEQ multiplex PCR. The data hold approximately 88,000 clones, with about 94% observed a single time. CDR1 is MDHEN, CDR2 SYDVKM, per germline. The V and J ends lost 2 bases and 2 bases, in that order; junction bases with no gene match: 0. The CDR3 contains 13 residues. The chain uses TRBV28 and TRBJ2-7; 7 bases fit TRBD1. The TCR comes from a female donor with multiple sclerosis, enrolled in a pregnancy study. Sequenced material: peripheral blood, taken in the third trimester of pregnancy. Here the CDR3 reads CASSLGTAYEQYF. CDR3 in DNA: TGTGCCAGCAGTTTAGGGACAGCCTACGAGCAGTACTTC.